These 21 T cell receptor beta chains came from one sample sequenced in a study of control samples from healthy donors and cancer patients. Repertoires were generated with immunoSEQ multiplex PCR, while TCRdb's copy carries only in-frame clones and drops some. Among 150,000 or so clones listed, more than 85% were seen once. Sequencing was carried out using blood. Receptors originate from a man aged 18 to 29 in good health.

The chain combines TRBV19 with TRBJ2-1; maybe TRBD1 (6 bases). V dropped 6 bases and J dropped 10 bases, with 19 bases sitting between them. Germline V gene lookup returns CDR1 LNHDA and CDR2 SQIVND (reference sequence). The CDR3 runs to 14 residues. The CDR3 coding sequence is TGTGCCAGTAGGAGGGACATTCCCAGATCGGAGCAGTTCTTC. Protein sequence: CASRRDIPRSEQFF.

The rearrangement uses TRBV5-4 and TRBJ1-1, with a possible D match to TRBD1 (5 bases). CDR3 length: 15 residues. V lost 3 bases and J 1 base, leaving 13 bases between the germline ends. Germline CDR1 SGHNT, CDR2 YYREEE (reference sequence). The chain's CDR3 is CASSYGGKANTEAFF. Written as DNA, the CDR3 is TGTGCCAGCAGCTATGGGGGTAAGGCGAACACTGAAGCTTTCTTT.

The V gene is TRBV5-1, the J gene TRBJ1-3; 7 bases agree with TRBD1. The CDR3 loop spans 14 amino acids. V gave up 6 bases and J gave up 4 bases; unmatched junction bases: 7. Per germline, CDR1 SGHRS and CDR2 YFSETQ. The CDR3 here is CASTESGGGNTIYF. Written as DNA, the CDR3 is TGCGCCAGCACCGAGTCAGGGGGAGGAAACACCATATATTTT.

The V and J genes are TRBV7-3 and TRBJ2-2; D possibly corresponds to TRBD2 (6 bases). The CDR3 sequence is 12 residues long. V lost 9 bases and J 6 bases, leaving 11 bases between the germline ends. The V gene's germline CDR1 is SGHTA and CDR2 FQGTGA. CDR3 DNA: TGTGCCAGTAGAAGGAGGGCCGGGGAGCTGTTTTTT. Translation gives CASRRRAGELFF. Full variable domain (rest looked up from reference TRBV7-3 and TRBJ2-2): GAGVSQTPSNKVTEKGKYVELRCDPISGHTALYWYRQSLGQGPEFLIYFQGTGAADDSGLPNDRFFAVRPEGSVSTLKIQRTERGDSAVYLCASRRRAGELFFGEGSRLTVL.

This clone has only one observation. This chain links TRBV7-2 with TRBJ1-5; the D gene is possibly TRBD1 (6 bases). The CDR3 extends over 13 amino acids. Deletions cut 8 bases from V and 4 bases from J, with 12 bases between. CDR1 and CDR2 from the germline V gene are SGHTA and FQGNSA. This CDR3 is CASGSRGNQPQHF. CDR3 sequence (DNA): TGTGCCAGCGGAAGCAGGGGAAATCAGCCCCAGCATTTT. The full variable domain, in which reference TRBV7-2 and TRBJ1-5 provide the parts outside the CDR3, is GAGVSQSPSNKVTEKGKDVELRCDPISGHTALYWYRQSLGQGLEFLIYFQGNSAPDKSGLPSDRFSAERTGGSVSTLTIQRTQQEDSAVYLCASGSRGNQPQHFGDGTRLSIL.

This clone was seen a single time. The chain uses TRBV5-4 and TRBJ1-6, with D perhaps TRBD1 (5 bases). The CDR3 is 16 residues long. Trimming left V 5 bases short and J 4 bases short, with 16 bases between. The germline V gene encodes CDR1 SGHNT and CDR2 YYREEE (reference sequence). The CDR3 sequence: CASSFPIGEYNSPLHF. DNA for the CDR3: TGTGCCAGCAGTTTCCCGATAGGGGAATATAATTCACCCCTCCACTTT.

V usage is TRBV3-1 (or the pseudogene TRBV3-2) and J usage is TRBJ2-1, with D possibly matching TRBD2 (5 bases). Germline V lookup: CDR1 LGHDT, CDR2 YNNKEL (reference sequence). Trimming took off 5 bases at V and 12 bases at J, with 20 bases between the two ends. CDR3 length: 14 amino acids. CDR3 nucleotides: TGTGCCAGCAGCACGAACCTCGACTACGCGGCGCAGTTCTTC. It encodes CASSTNLDYAAQFF.

The chain uses TRBV30 and TRBJ2-5; 7 positions agree with TRBD1. The CDR3 has 14 amino acids. V was clipped by 0 bases and J by 2 bases; unmatched bases: 3. Germline values: CDR1 GTSNPN, CDR2 SVGIG (reference sequence). The CDR3 sequence is CAWSVRRGQETQYF. The CDR3 DNA reads as TGTGCCTGGAGTGTACGCAGGGGGCAAGAGACCCAGTACTTC. The full variable domain, in which reference TRBV30 and TRBJ2-5 provide the parts outside the CDR3, is SQTIHQWPATLVQPVGSPLSLECTVEGTSNPNLYWYRQAAGRGLQLLFYSVGIGQISSEVPQNLSASRPQDRQFILSSKKLLLSDSGFYLCAWSVRRGQETQYFGPGTRLLVL.

The DNA for the CDR3 is TGTGCCAGTAGTGCCTTAGCGGGGGGGAACACCGGGGAGCTGTTTTTT. It encodes CASSALAGGNTGELFF. V usage is TRBV19 and J usage is TRBJ2-2; 10 nucleotides match TRBD2. This CDR3 has 16 residues. V shed 5 bases, J shed 1 base, and the junction held 4 bases outside the gene matches. CDR1 LNHDA and CDR2 SQIVND come from the germline V gene (reference sequence).

The J gene is TRBJ2-7, the V gene TRBV6-5, with D hard to call. Germline V lookup: CDR1 MNHEY, CDR2 SVGAGI. V lost 3 bases and J lost 4, with 7 bases in between. This CDR3 has 12 residues. CDR3 region: CASSYMGYEQYF. The CDR3 DNA follows: TGTGCCAGCAGTTATATGGGGTACGAGCAGTACTTC.

This clone was detected once. The genes are TRBV5-4 and TRBJ1-5; D call uncertain. The CDR3 contains 13 residues. Trimming pared 4 bases from V and 1 base from J, leaving 6 bases between. Germline-derived CDR1 and CDR2 are SGHNT and YYREEE (reference sequence). The CDR3 nucleotides are TGTGCCAGCAGCCCCGACAGCAATCAGCCCCAGCATTTT. Translating gives CASSPDSNQPQHF. The whole variable domain, remainder taken from reference TRBV5-4 and TRBJ1-5, is ETGVTQSPTHLIKTRGQQVTLRCSSQSGHNTVSWYQQALGQGPQFIFQYYREEENGRGNFPPRFSGLQFPNYSSELNVNALELDDSALYLCASSPDSNQPQHFGDGTRLSIL.

The chain employs TRBV2 and TRBJ1-3; D not resolved. Germline V gene lookup returns CDR1 SNHLY and CDR2 FYNNEI. V dropped 7 bases and J dropped 0 bases, with 13 bases sitting between them. This CDR3 is 15 amino acids long. Here the CDR3 reads CASKDLGLSGNTIYF. CDR3 bases: TGTGCCAGCAAGGATCTCGGACTCTCTGGAAACACCATATATTTT.

The chain links TRBV7-9 to TRBJ1-3; 9 positions match TRBD1. Unmatched junction bases numbered 16, after V lost 5 bases and J lost 8 bases. Per the germline V gene, CDR1 is SEHNR and CDR2 is FQNEAQ (reference sequence). There are 17 residues in the CDR3. DNA for the CDR3: TGTGCCAGCAGCCCACGAGCAGGGGGACAGGGATTATACACCATATATTTT. Protein product: CASSPRAGGQGLYTIYF.

The rearrangement joins TRBV11-2 to TRBJ1-2; 7 bases line up with TRBD1. J was trimmed by 8 bases and V by 4 bases; bases with no gene match: 13. The CDR3 consists of 15 residues. Germline lookup yields CDR1 SGHAT and CDR2 FQNNGV. CDR3 bases: TGTGCCAGCAGCTCTACAGGGGCCCCGGCCAACGGCTACACCTTC. Protein sequence: CASSSTGAPANGYTF. The complete variable domain, with remaining parts taken from reference TRBV11-2 and TRBJ1-2, reads EAGVAQSPRYKIIEKRQSVAFWCNPISGHATLYWYQQILGQGPKLLIQFQNNGVVDDSQLPKDRFSAERLKGVDSTLKIQPAKLEDSAVYLCASSSTGAPANGYTFGSGTRLTVV.

The chain recombines TRBV11-2 with TRBJ2-1; the D gene is possibly TRBD2 (5 bases). The germline gives CDR1 SGHAT, CDR2 FQNNGV. With 2 bases removed from V and 12 bases from J, the gap between germline ends came to 23 bases. The length of the CDR3 is 16 residues. In DNA, the CDR3 is TGTGCCAGCAGCTTAAGAGAACTAGATACAATCTGGGGGCAGTTCTTC. This gives the protein CASSLRELDTIWGQFF.

This chain uses TRBV10-3 with TRBJ1-4; 10 positions agree with TRBD1. Germline CDR1 is ENHRY and CDR2 is SYGVKD. The CDR3 consists of 13 residues. The junction had 3 bases not matched to a gene; V was cut back by 8 bases and J by 6 bases. In nucleotides, the CDR3 is TGTGCCATCCGGACAGGGGGGGATGAAAAACTGTTTTTT. It specifies CAIRTGGDEKLFF.

The V gene is TRBV27, the J gene TRBJ2-7; no reliable D call. The V gene lost 4 bases and the J gene lost 0 bases, with 7 bases spanning the gap. CDR3 length equals 13 residues. Germline loops: CDR1 MNHEY, CDR2 SMNVEV (reference sequence). CDR3 coding DNA: TGTGCCAGCAGTTACGGTCGCTCCTACGAGCAGTACTTC. Translation gives CASSYGRSYEQYF.

Notes on this clone: An end of the junction differs from the germline gene, which may be a read error. This rearrangement joins TRBV7-7 to TRBJ2-7; 9 positions agree with TRBD1. Germline lookup yields CDR1 SSHAT and CDR2 FNYEAQ (reference sequence). This CDR3 has 14 residues. The CDR3 is CASSRGQGRNEQYF. As DNA, the CDR3 is TGTGCTAGCAGCCGAGGACAGGGGCGGAACGAGCAGTACTTC.

The chain links TRBV7-2 to TRBJ2-1; TRBD2 aligns across 10 bases. From germline, CDR1 is SGHTA and CDR2 FQGNSA. The CDR3 loop spans 15 amino acids. The J segment lost 4 bases and the V segment lost 4 bases, leaving 4 bases of the junction unmatched. DNA of the CDR3: TGTGCCAGCAGCTCTAGCGGGGGCTTATACAATGAGCAGTTCTTC. Its translation is CASSSSGGLYNEQFF. Full variable domain (missing parts from reference TRBV7-2 and TRBJ2-1): GAGVSQSPSNKVTEKGKDVELRCDPISGHTALYWYRQSLGQGLEFLIYFQGNSAPDKSGLPSDRFSAERTGGSVSTLTIQRTQQEDSAVYLCASSSSGGLYNEQFFGPGTRLTVL.

In this sample, this clone turned up once. V usage is TRBV3-1 (or the pseudogene TRBV3-2) and J usage is TRBJ2-7, with D perhaps given as TRBD1 or TRBD2 (5 bases each). The V gene lost 2 bases and the J gene lost 6 bases, with 11 bases spanning the gap. This CDR3 contains 13 residues. Germline values: CDR1 LGHDT, CDR2 YNNKEL (reference sequence). The CDR3 sequence is CASSQPTRGEQYF. The CDR3 DNA is TGTGCCAGCAGCCAACCCACGAGGGGCGAGCAGTACTTC.

The V call is TRBV2, the J call TRBJ1-6, with unresolved D. The germline V and J ends were trimmed by 6 bases and 10 bases, with 4 bases remaining between them. There are 10 residues in the CDR3. CDR1 is SNHLY and CDR2 is FYNNEI in the germline V gene. The CDR3 DNA is TGTGCCAGCAGGGGATCACCCCTCCACTTT. The encoded protein is CASRGSPLHF.